Listed below are T cell receptor beta chains from one sample, sequenced in a study of blood T cell repertoires in COVID-19. The protocol was immunoSEQ multiplex PCR, while the TCRdb copy is restricted to in-frame clones and leaves out a portion. The table shows approximately 500,000 clones, with approximately 85% occurring only once. The sequencing input was peripheral blood. Receptors originate from a human donor in a cohort sampled during active COVID-19. The CDR3 runs from the conserved cysteine through the conserved F or W. D genes are given only for firm matches.

D gene	V gene	J gene	CDR3 protein
NA	TRBV2	TRBJ1-5	CASSRGIGQPQHF
NA	TRBV11-1	TRBJ2-1	CASSLGLHGEQFF
TRBD1	TRBV18	TRBJ2-7	CASSPPAGQGPYEQYF
TRBD1	TRBV28	TRBJ1-1	CASSPGGFLGDTEAFF
TRBD1	TRBV6-5	TRBJ1-1	CASRNRGNTEAFF
NA	TRBV7-2	TRBJ1-5	CASSLTNSNQPQHF
NA	TRBV15	TRBJ2-6	CATSRRAQLSLSGANVLTF
NA	TRBV6-5	TRBJ2-7	CASSLPGDPYEQYF
TRBD1	TRBV30	TRBJ1-5	CALGTGGVAWSNQPQHF
TRBD1	TRBV19	TRBJ2-7	CASSESFHGTGGSYEQYF
TRBD1	TRBV5-5	TRBJ1-4	CASSWTGGNEKLFF
TRBD1	TRBV5-1	TRBJ2-7	CASSLSGQGVGEQYF
NA	TRBV7-9	TRBJ2-5	CASSPFYGGAGKETQYF
TRBD1	TRBV15	TRBJ1-6	CATRRDRESPLHF
TRBD2	TRBV5-6	TRBJ2-5	CASSHKFSGTRGETQYF
TRBD1	TRBV6-1	TRBJ1-1	CASSERGTEGNTEAFF
NA	TRBV5-1	TRBJ1-1	CASSLQTGNTEAFF
NA	TRBV11-2	TRBJ2-7	CASSLGTSSREQYF
TRBD1	TRBV19	TRBJ1-2	CASSWDRGYNYGYTF
NA	TRBV14	TRBJ1-1	CASSKGVGTEAFF
NA	TRBV30	TRBJ2-6	CAWSVGALGANVLTF
NA	TRBV9	TRBJ2-1	CASSVSSGGLTSYNEQFF
TRBD1	TRBV19	TRBJ1-5	CASTSDRGNVLGNQPQHF
TRBD1	TRBV24-1	TRBJ2-7	CATRRTGGYEQYF
NA	TRBV18	TRBJ2-6	CASSSLRGAGANVLTF
TRBD2	TRBV5-1	TRBJ2-5	CASSSSGTSGRETQYF
TRBD1	TRBV29-1	TRBJ1-5	CSAGDREKPQHF
NA	TRBV7-2	TRBJ2-3	CASSSLAKRTDTQYF
NA	TRBV27	TRBJ1-5	CASSQGSQPQHF
NA	TRBV6-5	TRBJ1-3	CASSYTRDSGNTIYF
NA	TRBV28	TRBJ1-1	CASSLGGGNTEAFF
NA	TRBV28	TRBJ2-5	CASSAVQETQYF
NA	TRBV5-5	TRBJ2-1	CASSLQDMWLYNEQFF
NA	TRBV5-1	TRBJ2-6	CASSLGVRGANVLTF
TRBD2	TRBV5-1	TRBJ2-3	CASALAGQHRVRDTQYF